This entry lists 17 T cell receptor beta chains sequenced from one sample in a study of blood T cells in healthy people across ages. Then a second PCR, running roughly 7 to 11 cycles, was carried out with a sample-barcoded 5' primer and a J-beta primer mix. TCRdb reanalysed the 5' RACE reads using MiXCR and keeps one entry per CDR3 protein. The sample has roughly 800,000 distinct CDR3 sequences, more than 45% seen once. The sample was blood. These receptors came from a man aged 25-45 years in good health.

This sequence joins TRBV2 and TRBJ1-6, with a tentative D call TRBD1 (6 bases). V was shortened by 3 bases and J by 10 bases, with 13 bases between the two germline ends. CDR3 length: 14 residues. Per germline, CDR1 SNHLY and CDR2 FYNNEI. This CDR3 reads CASSDRGSGSPLHF. The CDR3 nucleotides read TGTGCCAGCAGTGACAGGGGTAGTGGGTCACCCCTCCACTTT.

In its sample, this clonotype was seen once. The CDR3 loop is CASSERLGGNEQFF. The CDR3 DNA reads TGTGCCAGCAGTGAACGTTTGGGTGGCAATGAGCAGTTCTTC. The chain joins TRBV2 to TRBJ2-1; no clear D gene. V lost 2 bases, J lost 6 bases, and 11 bases lay in between. This CDR3 has 14 amino acids. In germline, CDR1 is SNHLY, CDR2 FYNNEI. The variable domain in full, with the rest retrieved from reference TRBV2 and TRBJ2-1, is EPEVTQTPSHQVTQMGQEVILRCVPISNHLYFYWYRQILGQKVEFLVSFYNNEISEKSEIFDDQFSVERPDGSNFTLKIRSTKLEDSAMYFCASSERLGGNEQFFGPGTRLTVL.

The chain couples TRBV4-1 to TRBJ2-7; D possibly matches TRBD1 or TRBD2 (5 bases each). Trimming took off 1 base at V and 1 base at J, with 14 bases between the two ends. Looked up from germline, CDR1 is MGHRA and CDR2 is YSYEKL. The CDR3 is made up of 16 amino acids. The CDR3 protein is CASSQVEGTDSYEQYF. Written as DNA, the CDR3 is TGCGCCAGCAGCCAAGTTGAGGGGACGGATTCCTACGAGCAGTACTTC.

This clonotype was seen only a few times. The chain employs TRBV7-2 and TRBJ1-6, with D possibly TRBD1 on 5 matching bases. Germline CDR1 reads SGHTA; CDR2 reads FQGNSA. This CDR3 region has 19 residues. Trimming took 3 bases from V and 6 from J, leaving 24 bases between them. The CDR3 DNA reads as TGTGCCAGCAGCTTGTCGTTCTGGATCAGCCAGGGAGTTAATTCACCCCTCCACTTT. This sequence encodes CASSLSFWISQGVNSPLHF. Combining the CDR3 with reference TRBV7-2 and TRBJ1-6 gives the whole variable domain GAGVSQSPSNKVTEKGKDVELRCDPISGHTALYWYRQSLGQGLEFLIYFQGNSAPDKSGLPSDRFSAERTGGSVSTLTIQRTQQEDSAVYLCASSLSFWISQGVNSPLHFGNGTRLTVT.

This sequence joins TRBV12-3 or TRBV12-4 and TRBJ1-2; D perhaps matches TRBD1 (5 bases). V dropped 1 base and J dropped 0 bases, with 15 bases sitting between them. The CDR3 sequence is 17 residues long. The CDR3 sequence is CASSLEGGGKANYGYTF. In DNA form, the CDR3 reads TGTGCCAGCAGTTTAGAAGGTGGGGGAAAAGCTAACTATGGCTACACCTTC.

The CDR3 reads CASSLEPGRGRTGELFF. The CDR3 nucleotides are TGTGCCAGCAGCTTAGAGCCCGGCAGGGGACGTACCGGGGAGCTGTTTTTT. The chain employs TRBV7-2 and TRBJ2-2; possible D gene TRBD1, 6 bases. Germline V gene lookup returns CDR1 SGHTA and CDR2 FQGNSA. With 1 base removed from V and 5 bases from J, the gap between germline ends came to 17 bases. The length of the CDR3 is 17 residues. The full variable domain, completed using reference TRBV7-2 and TRBJ2-2, is GAGVSQSPSNKVTEKGKDVELRCDPISGHTALYWYRQSLGQGLEFLIYFQGNSAPDKSGLPSDRFSAERTGGSVSTLTIQRTQQEDSAVYLCASSLEPGRGRTGELFFGEGSRLTVL.

This clonotype was observed at least ten times. The J gene is TRBJ1-2, the V gene TRBV2, with D possibly matching TRBD1 (6 bases). Trimming cost V 4 bases and J 4 bases, with 10 bases left between them. The CDR3 runs to 13 residues. Germline V CDR1 and CDR2: SNHLY, FYNNEI. CDR3 protein: CASSGGGRYGYTF. In nucleotides, the CDR3 is TGTGCCAGCAGTGGAGGGGGGCGCTATGGCTACACCTTC.

This chain joins TRBV20-1 and TRBJ1-2, with no clear D. The germline V and J ends were trimmed by 1 base and 8 bases, with 11 bases remaining between them. Germline V gene data show CDR1 as DFQATT and CDR2 as SNEGSKA (reference sequence). This CDR3 region has 12 residues. Here the CDR3 DNA reads TGCAGTGCTAGAGTGGAGTCCTACGGCTACACCTTC. Translating it yields CSARVESYGYTF.

This chain uses TRBV4-2 with TRBJ1-3, with TRBD1 as a possible D gene (6 bases). The CDR3 totals 16 residues. Germline CDR1 and CDR2: LGHNA and YNFKEQ. Trimming left V 0 bases short and J 3 bases short, with 12 bases between. CDR3: CASSQDPAGDGNTIYF. CDR3 nucleotides: TGTGCCAGCAGCCAAGATCCGGCAGGGGATGGAAACACCATATATTTT.

This clonotype turned up a few times. The chain has TRBV5-1 and TRBJ2-7; D may correspond to TRBD1 or TRBD2 (5 bases each). Germline V gene data show CDR1 as SGHRS and CDR2 as YFSETQ. There are 13 residues in the CDR3. Trimming stripped 4 bases from V and 3 bases from J, with 11 bases between. CDR3 bases: TGCGCCAGCAGCCTCGGGACGGTCTACGAGCAGTACTTC. Translating it yields CASSLGTVYEQYF.

The chain recombines TRBV20-1 with TRBJ2-3; 7 bases are a match to TRBD1. There are 15 residues in the CDR3. From germline, CDR1 is DFQATT and CDR2 SNEGSKA (reference sequence). V was pared by 5 bases and J by 3 bases, with 11 bases of the junction left unmatched. The CDR3 is CSAPTLQGSTDTQYF. DNA of the CDR3: TGCAGTGCTCCTACTTTACAGGGGTCGACAGATACGCAGTATTTT.

The J gene is TRBJ2-1, the V gene TRBV4-3; D call uncertain. Per germline, CDR1 LGHNA and CDR2 YSLEER. The CDR3 is made up of 12 amino acids. V was pared by 3 bases and J by 7 bases, with 7 bases between. CDR3 DNA sequence: TGCGCCAGCAGCCACGGGCGGAATGAGCAGTTCTTC. It translates to CASSHGRNEQFF.

The rearrangement uses TRBV20-1 and TRBJ1-5; D unclear. Germline CDR1 DFQATT, CDR2 SNEGSKA (reference sequence). This CDR3 is built from 15 residues. V was trimmed by 5 bases and J by 1 base, leaving 15 bases between them. CDR3 DNA: TGCAGTGCTTCCCGCGGACGGATAAGCAATCAGCCCCAGCATTTT. Translated: CSASRGRISNQPQHF.

V usage is TRBV6-2 or TRBV6-3 and J usage is TRBJ2-7; D gene ambiguous. The J call may not be correct, given that the DNA end is closer to TRBJ2-5. Germline CDR1 is MNHEY and CDR2 is SVGEGT. The CDR3 loop spans 13 amino acids. The CDR3 sequence: CAIRSPSQETQYF. DNA of the CDR3: TGTGCCATAAGGAGTCCCTCCCAAGAGACCCAGTACTTC.

The chain is built from TRBV5-1 and TRBJ2-1; D not resolved. Germline assignment: CDR1 SGHRS and CDR2 YFSETQ. V was trimmed by 4 bases and J by 2 bases, leaving 7 bases between them. CDR3 length: 13 amino acids. The CDR3: CASSDPPYNEQFF. DNA of the CDR3: TGCGCCAGCAGCGACCCGCCCTACAATGAGCAGTTCTTC.

The chain is built from TRBV20-1 and TRBJ2-3; unclear D gene. Trimming stripped 6 bases from V and 1 base from J, with 17 bases between. Germline CDR1 and CDR2: DFQATT and SNEGSKA (reference sequence). This CDR3 contains 15 residues. In DNA, the CDR3 is TGCAGTGCGGCACCAGTAAAGTTAGGCACAGATACGCAGTATTTT. It yields the protein CSAAPVKLGTDTQYF.

This clonotype was detected a few times. The genes are TRBV24-1 and TRBJ2-6; D not certain. Germline-derived CDR1 and CDR2 are KGHDR and SFDVKD. V lost 6 bases and J lost 2, with 13 bases in between. The CDR3 is 16 amino acids. CDR3 coding DNA: TGTGCCACCAGTTCCGGCAGTCTGACTGGGGCCAACGTCCTGACTTTC. It encodes CATSSGSLTGANVLTF.